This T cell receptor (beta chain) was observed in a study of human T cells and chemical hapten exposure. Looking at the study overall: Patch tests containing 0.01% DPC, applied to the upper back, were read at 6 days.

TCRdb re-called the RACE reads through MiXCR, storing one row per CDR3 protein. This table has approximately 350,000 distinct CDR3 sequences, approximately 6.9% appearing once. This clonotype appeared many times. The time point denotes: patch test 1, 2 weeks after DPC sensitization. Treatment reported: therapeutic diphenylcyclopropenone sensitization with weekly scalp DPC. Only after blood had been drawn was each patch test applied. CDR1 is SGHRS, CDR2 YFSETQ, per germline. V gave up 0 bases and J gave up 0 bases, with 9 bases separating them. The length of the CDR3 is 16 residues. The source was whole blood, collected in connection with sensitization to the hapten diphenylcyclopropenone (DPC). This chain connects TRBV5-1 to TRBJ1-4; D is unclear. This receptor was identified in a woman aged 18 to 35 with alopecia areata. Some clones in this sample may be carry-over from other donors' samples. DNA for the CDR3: TGCGCCAGCAGCTTGGGAGGAAGTGCAACTAATGAAAAACTGTTTTTT. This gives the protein CASSLGGSATNEKLFF.